These T cell receptor beta chains were read from a single sample in a study of control samples from healthy donors and cancer patients. Method: immunoSEQ multiplex PCR; TCRdb's copy keeps in-frame clones and lacks some. The sample gives some 200,000 clones, around 94% of which show up once; over 1.2% is in the top ten. The sequencing input was blood. The receptor source for this set is a man aged 50 to 60 in good health. Both conserved end residues are part of each CDR3. The order of the fields is D gene, clone size, V gene, CDR3 length, J gene, CDR3 protein, CDR3 DNA. The D gene is left open where the match is weak. Only some rows state a clone size, as once, few, many or a class for expanded clones.

D gene: -
clone size: -
V gene: TRBV19
CDR3 length: 12
J gene: TRBJ1-5
CDR3 protein: CASSMIYQPQHF
CDR3 DNA: TGTGCCAGTAGTATGATTTATCAGCCCCAGCATTTT

D gene: TRBD2
clone size: -
V gene: TRBV6-5
CDR3 length: 13
J gene: TRBJ2-5
CDR3 protein: CASNVPGGETQYF
CDR3 DNA: TGTGCCAGCAATGTACCGGGGGGAGAGACCCAGTACTTC

D gene: -
clone size: -
V gene: TRBV18
CDR3 length: 15
J gene: TRBJ2-6
CDR3 protein: CASSPAISGANVLTF
CDR3 DNA: TGTGCCAGCTCACCTGCCATATCGGGGGCCAACGTCCTGACTTTC

D gene: TRBD2
clone size: once
V gene: TRBV19
CDR3 length: 15
J gene: TRBJ2-2
CDR3 protein: CASSIAGGARGELFF
CDR3 DNA: TGTGCCAGTAGTATAGCCGGGGGGGCCCGCGGGGAGCTGTTTTTT

D gene: -
clone size: once
V gene: TRBV6-5
CDR3 length: 13
J gene: TRBJ1-2
CDR3 protein: CASSYSARASYTF
CDR3 DNA: TGTGCCAGCAGTTACTCAGCCAGGGCTAGCTACACCTTC

D gene: TRBD1
clone size: -
V gene: TRBV5-1
CDR3 length: 14
J gene: TRBJ1-1
CDR3 protein: CASSGTAMGTEAFF
CDR3 DNA: TGCGCCAGCAGCGGGACAGCGATGGGCACTGAAGCTTTCTTT

D gene: TRBD2
clone size: -
V gene: TRBV7-8
CDR3 length: 12
J gene: TRBJ2-3
CDR3 protein: CASSLPGGTQYF
CDR3 DNA: TGTGCCAGCAGCTTACCGGGGGGTACGCAGTATTTT

D gene: -
clone size: -
V gene: TRBV24-1
CDR3 length: 13
J gene: TRBJ1-1
CDR3 protein: CATRTGVNTEAFF
CDR3 DNA: TGTGCCACCAGAACCGGGGTGAACACTGAAGCTTTCTTT

D gene: -
clone size: -
V gene: TRBV27
CDR3 length: 11
J gene: TRBJ2-3
CDR3 protein: CASNRGDTQYF
CDR3 DNA: TGTGCCAGCAACCGAGGGGATACGCAGTATTTT

D gene: -
clone size: -
V gene: TRBV28
CDR3 length: 13
J gene: TRBJ1-2
CDR3 protein: CASSFQGYYGYTF
CDR3 DNA: TGTGCCAGCAGTTTTCAGGGTTACTATGGCTACACCTTC

D gene: -
clone size: -
V gene: TRBV29-1
CDR3 length: 13
J gene: TRBJ1-4
CDR3 protein: CSVQASTNEKLFF
CDR3 DNA: TGCAGCGTTCAAGCGTCAACTAATGAAAAACTGTTTTTT

D gene: -
clone size: -
V gene: TRBV7-2
CDR3 length: 15
J gene: TRBJ2-2
CDR3 protein: CASSLSTGNTGELFF
CDR3 DNA: TGTGCCAGCAGCTTATCGACAGGGAACACCGGGGAGCTGTTTTTT

D gene: TRBD2
clone size: -
V gene: TRBV4-1
CDR3 length: 17
J gene: TRBJ2-7
CDR3 protein: CASSQDDRGGGAYEQYF
CDR3 DNA: TGCGCCAGCAGCCAAGATGACCGGGGCGGGGGGGCCTACGAGCAGTACTTC

D gene: -
clone size: -
V gene: TRBV5-5
CDR3 length: 13
J gene: TRBJ2-5
CDR3 protein: CASSLWDKETQYF
CDR3 DNA: TGTGCCAGCAGCTTGTGGGATAAAGAGACCCAGTACTTC

D gene: -
clone size: -
V gene: TRBV10-1
CDR3 length: 15
J gene: TRBJ2-3
CDR3 protein: CASSEGAAFSDTQYF
CDR3 DNA: TGCGCCAGCAGTGAGGGGGCCGCTTTTTCAGATACGCAGTATTTT

D gene: -
clone size: -
V gene: TRBV10-2
CDR3 length: 12
J gene: TRBJ1-2
CDR3 protein: CASSESYYGYTF
CDR3 DNA: TGCGCCAGCAGTGAGTCGTACTATGGCTACACCTTC

D gene: TRBD1
clone size: -
V gene: TRBV6-6
CDR3 length: 14
J gene: TRBJ1-5
CDR3 protein: CASSRDRGNQPQHF
CDR3 DNA: TGTGCCAGCAGCCGGGACAGGGGCAATCAGCCCCAGCATTTT

D gene: TRBD2
clone size: -
V gene: TRBV6-5
CDR3 length: 14
J gene: TRBJ2-5
CDR3 protein: CASRLTSGGETQYF
CDR3 DNA: TGTGCCAGCAGACTGACTAGCGGGGGGGAGACCCAGTACTTC

D gene: -
clone size: -
V gene: TRBV11-2
CDR3 length: 13
J gene: TRBJ2-3
CDR3 protein: CASRTEVTDTQYF
CDR3 DNA: TGTGCCAGCAGAACGGAGGTGACAGATACGCAGTATTTT

D gene: -
clone size: -
V gene: TRBV6-2/TRBV6-3
CDR3 length: 12
J gene: TRBJ1-2
CDR3 protein: CASSYEGKGYTF
CDR3 DNA: TGTGCCAGCAGTTACGAGGGGAAGGGCTACACCTTC

D gene: -
clone size: -
V gene: TRBV28
CDR3 length: 12
J gene: TRBJ1-1
CDR3 protein: CASSLAGAEAFF
CDR3 DNA: TGTGCCAGCAGTTTGGCCGGGGCAGAAGCTTTCTTT

D gene: -
clone size: -
V gene: TRBV19
CDR3 length: 16
J gene: TRBJ1-3
CDR3 protein: CASTPLSSSSGNTIYF
CDR3 DNA: TGTGCCAGTACCCCACTGTCTTCGAGCTCTGGAAACACCATATATTTT

D gene: TRBD1
clone size: -
V gene: TRBV29-1
CDR3 length: 13
J gene: TRBJ1-4
CDR3 protein: CSGRGPGNEKLFF
CDR3 DNA: TGCAGCGGAAGGGGGCCCGGGAATGAAAAACTGTTTTTT

D gene: TRBD1
clone size: -
V gene: TRBV2
CDR3 length: 14
J gene: TRBJ1-3
CDR3 protein: CASRQGIAGNTIYF
CDR3 DNA: TGTGCCAGCAGACAGGGGATCGCTGGAAACACCATATATTTT

D gene: -
clone size: -
V gene: TRBV12-3/TRBV12-4
CDR3 length: 12
J gene: TRBJ2-2
CDR3 protein: CASSFGAGELFF
CDR3 DNA: TGTGCCAGCAGTTTCGGAGCCGGGGAGCTGTTTTTT

D gene: -
clone size: once
V gene: TRBV28
CDR3 length: 12
J gene: TRBJ2-5
CDR3 protein: CASSGVLETQYF
CDR3 DNA: TGTGCCAGCTCGGGGGTACTGGAGACCCAGTACTTC

D gene: -
clone size: -
V gene: TRBV7-2
CDR3 length: 14
J gene: TRBJ1-4
CDR3 protein: CASSPTGQNEKLFF
CDR3 DNA: TGTGCCAGCAGCCCTACAGGGCAGAATGAAAAACTGTTTTTT